The 20 T cell receptor beta chains presented below share a single source sample, sequenced in a study of T cell repertoires in cytomegalovirus infection. These receptors' targets are unknown. TCRdb processed the reads anew with MiXCR; each CDR3 protein has one entry. The sample yields 370,000 or so distinct CDR3 sequences, about a third seen once. The sequenced sample was cultured PBMCs, obtained from culture after CMV antigen stimulation. All receptors come from a human donor in good health (CMV status not recorded). Some clones in this sample may be carry-over from other donors' samples.

This chain connects TRBV19 to TRBJ2-1; no definite D call. The length of the CDR3 is 14 residues. Trimming cost V 5 bases and J 2 bases, with 10 bases left between them. Germline CDR1 and CDR2: LNHDA and SQIVND (reference sequence). The CDR3 coding sequence is TGTGCCAGTAGTCACGCCGGTACCTACAATGAGCAGTTCTTC. The encoded protein is CASSHAGTYNEQFF.

V gene TRBV5-1 combines with J gene TRBJ2-1, with D unclear. The CDR3 contains 14 residues. V lost 4 bases to trimming and J lost 2 bases, with 10 bases between them. Germline V gene data show CDR1 as SGHRS and CDR2 as YFSETQ. CDR3 sequence reads: CASSPLAAYNEQFF. The CDR3 nucleotides read TGCGCCAGCAGCCCCCTCGCGGCCTACAATGAGCAGTTCTTC.

This clonotype was observed a handful of times. The chain recombines TRBV20-1 with TRBJ2-5, with 8 bases matching TRBD2. The germline gives CDR1 DFQATT, CDR2 SNEGSKA (reference sequence). This CDR3 is built from 15 residues. V was pared by 6 bases and J by 5 bases, with 14 bases of the junction left unmatched. CDR3 loop: CSAGRDSETVETQYF. The CDR3 DNA follows: TGCAGTGCCGGGAGGGATTCGGAGACTGTCGAGACCCAGTACTTC.

The chain couples TRBV4-2 to TRBJ2-1; D unresolved. With 8 bases removed from V and 7 bases from J, the gap between germline ends came to 18 bases. CDR1 and CDR2 (germline): LGHNA, YNFKEQ. The CDR3 runs to 14 residues. The DNA of the CDR3 is TGTGCCAGCGGGTTACTTCATTCGGAAAATGAGCAGTTCTTC. This encodes CASGLLHSENEQFF.

This clonotype appeared a few times. This chain connects TRBV6-8 to TRBJ2-7; 8 positions match TRBD2. Germline CDR1 and CDR2: MNHGY and SAAAGT. The CDR3 sequence is 15 residues long. J gave up 3 bases and V 0 bases, and 4 bases lay outside the gene matches. CDR3 region: CASSYSIGGGYEQYV. CDR3 bases: TGTGCCAGCAGTTACTCGATCGGGGGGGGCTACGAGCAGTACGTC.

J is TRBJ2-2 and V is TRBV6-1, with D hard to call. In germline, CDR1 is MNHNS, CDR2 SASEGT. This CDR3 has 15 amino acids. Trimming left V 2 bases short and J 2 bases short, with 9 bases between. The CDR3 here is CASSEWVANTGELFF. CDR3 nucleotide sequence: TGTGCCAGCAGTGAATGGGTCGCAAACACCGGGGAGCTGTTTTTT.

The V call is TRBV6-5, the J call TRBJ1-1; 9 nucleotides agree with TRBD1. The germline V gene encodes CDR1 MNHEY and CDR2 SVGAGI. The trim removed 0 bases at V and 5 bases at J, leaving 4 bases unmatched. This CDR3 is built from 15 residues. CDR3 nucleotides: TGTGCCAGCAGTTACTCGGGACAGGGTGGTACTGAAGCTTTCTTT. Translating gives CASSYSGQGGTEAFF.

This clonotype has a handful of counts. The chain combines TRBV6-5 with TRBJ2-3, with no clear D. CDR1 MNHEY and CDR2 SVGAGI come from the germline V gene. V was shortened by 6 bases and J by 0 bases, with 10 bases between the two germline ends. The CDR3 spans 14 residues. The CDR3 bases are TGTGCCAGCAGGTGGGAACAGAGCACAGATACGCAGTATTTT. Translation: CASRWEQSTDTQYF.

This clonotype appeared a few times. The V gene is TRBV20-1, the J gene TRBJ1-2, with 12 bases fitting TRBD1. CDR3 length: 16 residues. With 1 base clipped from V and 5 bases from J, the junction kept 8 bases outside the gene matches. Per the germline V gene, CDR1 is DFQATT and CDR2 is SNEGSKA (reference sequence). As DNA, the CDR3 is TGCAGTGCTAGAGCCGGGACAGGGGGCGAACAATATGGCTACACCTTC. This gives the protein CSARAGTGGEQYGYTF.

The table lists this clonotype with a few counts. The chain joins TRBV7-6 to TRBJ2-1; TRBD2 matches at 10 bases. V lost 5 bases, J lost 6 bases, and 10 bases stayed unmatched. In germline, CDR1 is SGHVS, CDR2 FNYEAQ. This CDR3 spans 16 amino acids. CDR3 residues: CASSNLLAGSGNEQFF. CDR3 sequence (DNA): TGTGCCAGCAGCAACTTACTAGCGGGATCTGGCAATGAGCAGTTCTTC.

The table lists this clonotype with a few counts. The chain is built from TRBV7-6 and TRBJ2-7; 8 nucleotides line up with TRBD1. With 5 bases clipped from V and 2 bases from J, the junction kept 2 bases outside the gene matches. CDR3 size: 13 residues. Germline CDR1 is SGHVS and CDR2 is FNYEAQ. CDR3 sequence: CASSADRAYEQYV. In DNA form, the CDR3 reads TGTGCCAGCAGCGCGGACAGGGCCTACGAGCAGTACGTC.

This clonotype has just a few counts. V and J are TRBV4-1 and TRBJ2-7; 8 bases fit TRBD1. From germline, CDR1 is MGHRA and CDR2 YSYEKL. V lost 1 base, J lost 4 bases, and 0 bases stayed unmatched. CDR3 length: 13 amino acids. This CDR3 reads CASSQGTGYEQYV. CDR3 sequence (DNA): TGCGCCAGCAGCCAAGGGACAGGGTACGAGCAGTACGTC.

This clonotype came up a few times. The chain joins TRBV7-9 to TRBJ2-7, with a possible D match to TRBD2 (6 bases). Deletions cut 1 base from V and 4 bases from J, with 8 bases between. The germline V gene encodes CDR1 SEHNR and CDR2 FQNEAQ (reference sequence). The CDR3 spans 13 residues. The CDR3: CASSLGGEYEQYV. CDR3 DNA: TGTGCCAGCAGCTTAGGGGGGGAGTACGAGCAGTACGTC.

The chain uses TRBV28 and TRBJ2-7; 10 bases line up with TRBD1. V lost 6 bases and J lost 6; bases outside the gene matches: 8. This CDR3 has 14 residues. Germline CDR1 is MDHEN and CDR2 is SYDVKM. The CDR3 coding sequence is TGTGCCAGCAGAAGGCATGGGACAGGGGTCGAGCAGTACTTC. This codes for CASRRHGTGVEQYF.

The chain couples TRBV19 to TRBJ1-2; no clear D gene. The ends were cut back, 5 bases at V and 3 bases at J, with 10 bases in the middle. This CDR3 spans 13 amino acids. Germline V gives CDR1 LNHDA, CDR2 SQIVND (reference sequence). The CDR3 sequence is CASSPAEDYGYTF. CDR3 in DNA: TGTGCCAGTAGTCCGGCTGAGGACTATGGCTACACCTTC. Full variable domain (outside the CDR3, taken from reference TRBV19 and TRBJ1-2): DGGITQSPKYLFRKEGQNVTLSCEQNLNHDAMYWYRQDPGQGLRLIYYSQIVNDFQKGDIAEGYSVSREKKESFPLTVTSAQKNPTAFYLCASSPAEDYGYTFGSGTRLTVV.

The table lists this clonotype with a few counts. The chain has TRBV7-8 and TRBJ1-1; 10 bases map to TRBD1. The CDR3 runs 15 residues. Germline V gives CDR1 SGHVS, CDR2 FQNEAQ. The trim removed 3 bases at V and 4 bases at J, leaving 5 bases unmatched. CDR3 region: CASSFWDRGGTEAFF. The CDR3 bases are TGTGCCAGCAGCTTCTGGGACAGGGGAGGCACTGAAGCTTTCTTT.

This clonotype appeared many times. This rearrangement joins TRBV7-2 to TRBJ2-3, with TRBD2 matching 11 bases. CDR1 is SGHTA and CDR2 is FQGNSA in the germline V gene. There are 14 residues in the CDR3. With V trimmed by 5 bases and J by 4 bases, 2 bases remained unmatched. CDR3 nucleotides: TGTGCCAGCAGCCTGACTAGCGGGGCAGATACGCAGTATTTT. It encodes CASSLTSGADTQYF.

In this sample, this clonotype turned up a few times. This chain joins TRBV6-2 or TRBV6-3 and TRBJ1-2; possible D gene TRBD1, 6 bases. The V end was cut by 7 bases, the J end by 6 bases, with 15 bases between. The CDR3 has 13 residues. Germline V CDR1 and CDR2: MNHEY, SVGEGT. The CDR3 bases are TGTGCCAGCACCAATTCAGGGGTCCATGGCTACACCTTC. It encodes CASTNSGVHGYTF.

V is TRBV6-2 or TRBV6-3 and J is TRBJ2-5; 15 positions match TRBD2. CDR3 length equals 18 residues. Per germline, CDR1 MNHEY and CDR2 SVGEGT. V lost 6 bases, J lost 2 bases, and 10 bases stayed unmatched. The CDR3 here is CASSITTGTSGRQETQYF. The CDR3 nucleotides are TGTGCCAGCAGCATTACCACCGGGACTAGCGGGAGGCAAGAGACCCAGTACTTC.

This clonotype occurred once. This chain connects TRBV12-3 or TRBV12-4 to TRBJ1-5; TRBD1 matches 7 bases. The V and J ends lost 5 bases and 7 bases, in that order; junction bases with no gene match: 14. The CDR3 extends over 16 amino acids. DNA of the CDR3: TGTGCCAGCAGTCCCGGGGGAGACAGGGAAGAACAGCCCCAGCATTTT. This encodes CASSPGGDREEQPQHF.